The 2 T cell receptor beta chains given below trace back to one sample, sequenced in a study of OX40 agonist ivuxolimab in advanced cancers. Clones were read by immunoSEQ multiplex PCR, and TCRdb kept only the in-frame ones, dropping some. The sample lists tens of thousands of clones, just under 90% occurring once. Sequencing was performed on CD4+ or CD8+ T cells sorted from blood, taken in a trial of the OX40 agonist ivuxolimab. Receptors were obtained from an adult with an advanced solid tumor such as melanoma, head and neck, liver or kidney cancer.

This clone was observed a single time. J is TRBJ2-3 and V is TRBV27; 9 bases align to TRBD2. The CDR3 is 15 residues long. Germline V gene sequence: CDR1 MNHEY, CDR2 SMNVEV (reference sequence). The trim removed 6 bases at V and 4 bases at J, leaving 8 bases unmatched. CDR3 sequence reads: CASSKVREGADTQYF. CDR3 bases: TGTGCCAGCAGCAAGGTGCGGGAGGGGGCAGATACGCAGTATTTT.

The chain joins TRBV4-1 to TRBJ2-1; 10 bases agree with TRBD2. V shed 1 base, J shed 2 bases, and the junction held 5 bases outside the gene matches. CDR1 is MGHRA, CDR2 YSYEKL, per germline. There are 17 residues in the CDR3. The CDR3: CASSQAASGSPYNEQFF. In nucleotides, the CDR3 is TGCGCCAGCAGCCAAGCGGCTAGCGGGAGCCCCTACAATGAGCAGTTCTTC.